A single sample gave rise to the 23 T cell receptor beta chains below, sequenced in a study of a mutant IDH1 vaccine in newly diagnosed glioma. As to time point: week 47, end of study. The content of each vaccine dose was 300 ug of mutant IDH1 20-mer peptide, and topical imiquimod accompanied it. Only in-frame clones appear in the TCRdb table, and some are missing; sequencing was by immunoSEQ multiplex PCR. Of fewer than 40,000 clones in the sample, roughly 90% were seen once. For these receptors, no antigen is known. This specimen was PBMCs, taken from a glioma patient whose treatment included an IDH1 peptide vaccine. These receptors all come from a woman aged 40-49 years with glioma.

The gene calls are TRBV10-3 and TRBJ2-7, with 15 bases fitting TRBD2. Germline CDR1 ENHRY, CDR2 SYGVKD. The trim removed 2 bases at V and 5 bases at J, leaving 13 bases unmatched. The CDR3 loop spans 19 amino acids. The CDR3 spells CAISETGLGTSGRIHEQYF. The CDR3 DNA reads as TGTGCCATCAGTGAGACGGGGTTAGGGACTAGCGGGAGGATCCACGAGCAGTACTTC.

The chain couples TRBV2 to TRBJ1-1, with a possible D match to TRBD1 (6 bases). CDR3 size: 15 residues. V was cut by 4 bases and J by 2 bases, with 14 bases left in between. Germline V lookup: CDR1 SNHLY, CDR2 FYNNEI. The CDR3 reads CASSGPGHGNTEAFF. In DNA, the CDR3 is TGTGCCAGCAGTGGACCGGGACACGGAAACACTGAAGCTTTCTTT.

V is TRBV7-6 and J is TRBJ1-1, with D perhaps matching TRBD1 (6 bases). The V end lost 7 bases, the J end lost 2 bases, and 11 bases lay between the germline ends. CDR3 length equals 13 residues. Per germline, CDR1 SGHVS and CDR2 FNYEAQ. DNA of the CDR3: TGTGCCAGCACCCCGGGACATAACACTGAAGCTTTCTTT. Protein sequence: CASTPGHNTEAFF.

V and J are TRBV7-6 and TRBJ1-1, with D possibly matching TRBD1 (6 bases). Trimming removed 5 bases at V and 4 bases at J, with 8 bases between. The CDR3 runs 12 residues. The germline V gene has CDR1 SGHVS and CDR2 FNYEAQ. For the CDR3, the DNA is TGTGCCAGCAGCCAAGGGGGCACTGAAGCTTTCTTT. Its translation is CASSQGGTEAFF.

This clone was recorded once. The CDR3 region has the DNA TGTGCCAGCAGTTCGGGGTACGAGCAGTACTTC. This sequence encodes CASSSGYEQYF. This chain links TRBV4-2 with TRBJ2-7; perhaps TRBD2 as D (5 bases). The V and J ends lost 6 bases and 4 bases respectively, with 7 bases between them. From germline, CDR1 is LGHNA and CDR2 YNFKEQ. CDR3 size: 11 residues.

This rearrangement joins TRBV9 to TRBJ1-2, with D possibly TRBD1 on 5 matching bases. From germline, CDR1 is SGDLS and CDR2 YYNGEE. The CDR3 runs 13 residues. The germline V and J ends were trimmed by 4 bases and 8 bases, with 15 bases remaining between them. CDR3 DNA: TGTGCCAGCAGCCTAAGGGGAGGGCCCGGCTACACCTTC. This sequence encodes CASSLRGGPGYTF. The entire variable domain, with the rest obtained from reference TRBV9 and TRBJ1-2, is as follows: DSGVTQTPKHLITATGQRVTLRCSPRSGDLSVYWYQQSLDQGLQFLIQYYNGEERAKGNILERFSAQQFPDLHSELNLSSLELGDSALYFCASSLRGGPGYTFGSGTRLTVV.

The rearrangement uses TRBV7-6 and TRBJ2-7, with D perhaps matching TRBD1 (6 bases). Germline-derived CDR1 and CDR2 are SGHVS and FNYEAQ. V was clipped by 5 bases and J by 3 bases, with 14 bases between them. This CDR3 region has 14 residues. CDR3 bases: TGTGCCAGCAGCCCCTCGACAGGTTACTACGAGCAGTACTTC. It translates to CASSPSTGYYEQYF.

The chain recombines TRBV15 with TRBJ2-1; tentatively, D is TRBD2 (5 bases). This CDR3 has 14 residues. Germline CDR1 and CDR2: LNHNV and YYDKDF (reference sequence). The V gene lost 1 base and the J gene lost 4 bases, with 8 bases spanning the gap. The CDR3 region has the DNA TGTGCCACCAGCAGAGTAATAGCGTACAATGAGCAGTTCTTC. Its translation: CATSRVIAYNEQFF.

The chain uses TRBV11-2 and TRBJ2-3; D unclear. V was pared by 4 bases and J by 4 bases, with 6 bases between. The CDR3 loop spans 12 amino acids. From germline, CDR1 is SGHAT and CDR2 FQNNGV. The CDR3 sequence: CASSSGADTQYF. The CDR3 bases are TGTGCCAGCAGCTCCGGAGCAGATACGCAGTATTTT.

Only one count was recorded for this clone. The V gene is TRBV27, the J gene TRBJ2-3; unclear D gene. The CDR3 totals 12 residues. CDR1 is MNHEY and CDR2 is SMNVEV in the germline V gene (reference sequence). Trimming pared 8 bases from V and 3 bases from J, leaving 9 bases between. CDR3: CASGPETDTQYF. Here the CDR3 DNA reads TGTGCCAGCGGGCCAGAAACAGATACGCAGTATTTT.

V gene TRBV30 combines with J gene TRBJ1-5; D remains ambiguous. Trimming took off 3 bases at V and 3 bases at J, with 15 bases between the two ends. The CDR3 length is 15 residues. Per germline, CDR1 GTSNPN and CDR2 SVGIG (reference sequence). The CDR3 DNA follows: TGTGCCTGGAGGGACGCAGGCGGTCCCAATCAGCCCCAGCATTTT. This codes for CAWRDAGGPNQPQHF.

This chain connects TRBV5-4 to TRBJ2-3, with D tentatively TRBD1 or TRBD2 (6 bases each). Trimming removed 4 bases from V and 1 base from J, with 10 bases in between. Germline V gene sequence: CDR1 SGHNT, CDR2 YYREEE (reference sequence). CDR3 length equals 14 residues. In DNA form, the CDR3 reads TGTGCCAGCAGCGACGGGGGCCGCACAGATACGCAGTATTTT. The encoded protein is CASSDGGRTDTQYF.

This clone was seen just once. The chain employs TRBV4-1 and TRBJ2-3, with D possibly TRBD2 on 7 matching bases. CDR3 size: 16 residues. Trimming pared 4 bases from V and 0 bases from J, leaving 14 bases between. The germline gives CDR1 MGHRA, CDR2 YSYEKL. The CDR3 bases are TGCGCCAGCAGCCGTGGGAGGGGGGACAGCACAGATACGCAGTATTTT. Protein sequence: CASSRGRGDSTDTQYF.

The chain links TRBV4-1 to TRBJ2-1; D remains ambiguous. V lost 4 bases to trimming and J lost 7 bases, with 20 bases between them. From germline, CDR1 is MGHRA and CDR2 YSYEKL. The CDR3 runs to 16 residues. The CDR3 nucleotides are TGCGCCAGCAGCCTCGGCCAAGGGCTAGACGTTAATGAGCAGTTCTTC. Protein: CASSLGQGLDVNEQFF.

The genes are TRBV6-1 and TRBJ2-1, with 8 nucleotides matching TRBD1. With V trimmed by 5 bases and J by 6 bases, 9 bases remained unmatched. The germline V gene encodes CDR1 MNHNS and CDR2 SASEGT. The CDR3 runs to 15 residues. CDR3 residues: CASSSWTGPSNEQFF. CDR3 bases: TGTGCCAGCAGTTCTTGGACAGGGCCTTCCAATGAGCAGTTCTTC.

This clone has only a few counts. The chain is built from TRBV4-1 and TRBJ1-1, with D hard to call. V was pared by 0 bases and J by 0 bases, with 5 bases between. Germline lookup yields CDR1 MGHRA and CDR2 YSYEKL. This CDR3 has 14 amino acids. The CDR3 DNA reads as TGCGCCAGCAGCCAAGAGCGGGTGAACACTGAAGCTTTCTTT. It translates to CASSQERVNTEAFF.

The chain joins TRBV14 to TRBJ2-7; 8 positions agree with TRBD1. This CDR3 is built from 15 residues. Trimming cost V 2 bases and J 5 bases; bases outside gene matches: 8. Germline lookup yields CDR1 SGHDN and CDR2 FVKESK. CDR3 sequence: CASSQLTGGRNEQYF. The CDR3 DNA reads TGTGCCAGCAGCCAACTTACAGGGGGTAGGAACGAGCAGTACTTC.

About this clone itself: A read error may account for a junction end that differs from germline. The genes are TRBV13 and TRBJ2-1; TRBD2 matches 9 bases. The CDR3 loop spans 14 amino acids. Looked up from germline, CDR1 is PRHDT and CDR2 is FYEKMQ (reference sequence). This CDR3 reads CASRLAGAYNEQFF. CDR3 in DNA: TGTGCCAGCAGGTTAGCGGGAGCCTACAATGAGCAGTTCTTC.

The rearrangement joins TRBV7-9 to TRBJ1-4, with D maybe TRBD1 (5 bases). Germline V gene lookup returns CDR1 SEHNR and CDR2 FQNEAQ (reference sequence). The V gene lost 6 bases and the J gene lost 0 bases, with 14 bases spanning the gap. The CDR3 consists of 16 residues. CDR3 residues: CASRSGQSTTNEKLFF. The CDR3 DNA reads TGTGCCAGCAGATCAGGACAAAGTACAACTAATGAAAAACTGTTTTTT. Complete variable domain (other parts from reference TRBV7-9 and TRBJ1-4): DTGVSQNPRHKITKRGQNVTFRCDPISEHNRLYWYRQTLGQGPEFLTYFQNEAQLEKSRLLSDRFSAERPKGSFSTLEIQRTEQGDSAMYLCASRSGQSTTNEKLFFGSGTQLSVL.

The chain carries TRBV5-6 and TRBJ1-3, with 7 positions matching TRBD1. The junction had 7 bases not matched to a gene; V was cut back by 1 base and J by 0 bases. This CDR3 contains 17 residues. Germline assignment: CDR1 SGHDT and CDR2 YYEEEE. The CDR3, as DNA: TGTGCCAGCAGCTTGCAGGACAGGTCCCTCTCTGGAAACACCATATATTTT. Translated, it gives CASSLQDRSLSGNTIYF. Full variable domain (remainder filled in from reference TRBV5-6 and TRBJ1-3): DAGVTQSPTHLIKTRGQQVTLRCSPKSGHDTVSWYQQALGQGPQFIFQYYEEEERQRGNFPDRFSGHQFPNYSSELNVNALLLGDSALYLCASSLQDRSLSGNTIYFGEGSWLTVV.

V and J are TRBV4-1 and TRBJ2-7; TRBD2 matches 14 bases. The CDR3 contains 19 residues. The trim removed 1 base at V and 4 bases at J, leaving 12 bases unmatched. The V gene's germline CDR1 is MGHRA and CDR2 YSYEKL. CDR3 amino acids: CASSQGQGPGTSGSYEQYF. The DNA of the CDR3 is TGCGCCAGCAGCCAAGGACAGGGGCCAGGGACTAGCGGGAGTTACGAGCAGTACTTC.

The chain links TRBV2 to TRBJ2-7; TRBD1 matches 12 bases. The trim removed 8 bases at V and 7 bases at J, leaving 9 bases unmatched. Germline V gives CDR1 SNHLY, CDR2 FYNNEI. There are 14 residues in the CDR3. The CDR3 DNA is TGTGCCAGCCTCCTGGGACAGGGGGCAGGGGAGCAGTACTTC. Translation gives CASLLGQGAGEQYF.

The CDR3 sequence: CASSLGTHKGDTGELFF. In DNA form, the CDR3 reads TGCGCCAGCAGCTTAGGGACACATAAGGGGGACACCGGGGAGCTGTTTTTT. This chain uses TRBV5-1 with TRBJ2-2, with D perhaps TRBD1 (6 bases). In germline, CDR1 is SGHRS, CDR2 YFSETQ. V was cut by 2 bases and J by 3 bases, with 17 bases left in between. This CDR3 has 17 residues.